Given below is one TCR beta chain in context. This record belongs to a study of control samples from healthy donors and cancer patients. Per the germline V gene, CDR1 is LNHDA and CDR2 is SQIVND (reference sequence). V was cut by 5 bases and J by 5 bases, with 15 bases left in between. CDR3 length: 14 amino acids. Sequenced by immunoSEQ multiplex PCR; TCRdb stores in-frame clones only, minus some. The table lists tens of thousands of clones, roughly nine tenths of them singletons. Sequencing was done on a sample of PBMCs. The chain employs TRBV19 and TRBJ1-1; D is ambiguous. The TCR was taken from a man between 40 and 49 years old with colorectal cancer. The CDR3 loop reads CASSLLKYPTEAFF. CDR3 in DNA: TGTGCCAGTAGTCTCCTTAAGTATCCGACTGAAGCTTTCTTT.